These 11 T cell receptor beta chains were all obtained from the same sample, sequenced in a study of blood T cells in healthy people across ages. A sample-barcoded 5' primer and a J-beta primer mix were used in a second PCR of roughly 6 to 11 cycles. TCRdb processed the 5' RACE reads anew with MiXCR; each CDR3 protein has one entry. The sample yields fewer than 1.5 million distinct CDR3 sequences, around 39% seen once. Sequenced: blood. The receptors shown here come from a woman younger than 35 in good health.

The chain is built from TRBV5-1 and TRBJ2-7; D remains ambiguous. The germline CDR1 and CDR2 sequences are SGHRS and YFSETQ. Trimming took off 5 bases at V and 1 base at J, with 16 bases between the two ends. The CDR3 loop spans 15 amino acids. CDR3 nucleotide sequence: TGCGCCAGCAGTACGCACGCTAGATCGTCCTACGAGCAGTACTTC. Its translation: CASSTHARSSYEQYF.

The chain has TRBV24-1 and TRBJ2-2; D may be TRBD1 (5 bases). The CDR3 loop spans 13 amino acids. In germline, CDR1 is KGHDR, CDR2 SFDVKD. V lost 10 bases, J lost 1 base, and 9 bases lay in between. CDR3 protein: CATRGLNTGELFF. CDR3 nucleotide sequence: TGTGCCACTAGGGGATTGAACACCGGGGAGCTGTTTTTT.

This clonotype was observed a handful of times. The V and J genes are TRBV24-1 and TRBJ2-7; TRBD2 matches at 8 bases. Judging by the DNA end, TRBJ2-5 fits better; the J call may be wrong. The length of the CDR3 is 17 residues. Germline V gene lookup returns CDR1 KGHDR and CDR2 SFDVKD. The CDR3 reads CATSDRPVTSEQETQYF. In nucleotides, the CDR3 is TGTGCCACCAGTGACCGACCCGTGACTAGCGAACAAGAGACCCAGTACTTC.

This chain connects TRBV28 to TRBJ2-2; 7 nucleotides align to TRBD1. The CDR3 is 14 residues long. CDR1 and CDR2 (germline): MDHEN, SYDVKM. The trim removed 7 bases at V and 4 bases at J, leaving 6 bases unmatched. CDR3 nucleotides: TGTGCCAGCACCCCGGGACAGAGCACCGGGGAGCTGTTTTTT. Residues: CASTPGQSTGELFF.

The chain joins TRBV29-1 to TRBJ2-1; a possible D gene is TRBD2 (5 bases). Germline values: CDR1 SQVTM, CDR2 ANQGSEA. This CDR3 region has 15 residues. Trimming removed 0 bases from V and 8 bases from J, with 17 bases in between. For the CDR3, the DNA is TGCAGCGTTGAAGATAGGGCGGGTAGGATATATGAGCAGTTCTTC. It encodes CSVEDRAGRIYEQFF.

This clonotype appeared a single time. V and J are TRBV6-5 and TRBJ1-5, with 7 bases lining up with TRBD1. The germline V gene has CDR1 MNHEY and CDR2 SVGAGI. CDR3 size: 13 residues. J was trimmed by 5 bases and V by 6 bases; bases with no gene match: 4. The CDR3 DNA follows: TGTGCCAGCAGGCAGGGGGAGGATCAGCCCCAGCATTTT. Translation gives CASRQGEDQPQHF.

This clonotype has just a few counts. The gene calls are TRBV12-3 or TRBV12-4 and TRBJ1-1, with D possibly being TRBD1 (5 bases). CDR3 length: 13 residues. V gave up 3 bases and J gave up 5 bases, with 10 bases separating them. CDR3 bases: TGTGCCAGCAGTTTTGGGGGGAAAACTGAAGCTTTCTTT. Its protein is CASSFGGKTEAFF.

V and J are TRBV28 and TRBJ2-5, with 9 positions matching TRBD1. V lost 6 bases and J lost 12; bases outside the gene matches: 11. This CDR3 contains 13 residues. Germline CDR1 and CDR2: MDHEN and SYDVKM. CDR3 protein: CASSRPGQGAKYF. The CDR3, as DNA: TGTGCCAGCAGCCGACCGGGACAGGGTGCGAAGTACTTC. The full variable domain, rest sourced from reference TRBV28 and TRBJ2-5, is DVKVTQSSRYLVKRTGEKVFLECVQDMDHENMFWYRQDPGLGLRLIYFSYDVKMKEKGDIPEGYSVSREKKERFSLILESASTNQTSMYLCASSRPGQGAKYFGPGTRLLVL.

CDR3 coding DNA: TGTGCCAGCAGGATTACAACAGGGGATGGCTACACCTTC. This translates into CASRITTGDGYTF. The chain combines TRBV2 with TRBJ1-2; 7 nucleotides line up with TRBD1. The CDR3 length is 13 residues. V was pared by 6 bases and J by 6 bases, with 7 bases of the junction left unmatched. CDR1 SNHLY and CDR2 FYNNEI come from the germline V gene.

The V and J genes are TRBV10-3 and TRBJ2-4, with a weak D call TRBD1 (6 bases). Germline CDR1 reads ENHRY; CDR2 reads SYGVKD. The CDR3 runs to 16 residues. V shed 4 bases and J shed 3 bases, with 16 bases lying between them. CDR3 residues: CAISGVTGSGKNIQYF. CDR3 bases: TGTGCCATCAGTGGAGTTACAGGGAGTGGCAAAAACATTCAGTACTTC.

This clonotype showed up just a few times. The chain is built from TRBV7-2 and TRBJ2-1, with 11 bases identical to TRBD2. The germline gives CDR1 SGHTA, CDR2 FQGNSA. The CDR3 sequence is 17 residues long. V shed 4 bases, J shed 2 bases, and the junction held 7 bases outside the gene matches. This CDR3 is CASSSHSGGVPYNEQFF. The CDR3 DNA sequence: TGTGCCAGCAGCTCCCATAGCGGGGGGGTCCCCTACAATGAGCAGTTCTTC.